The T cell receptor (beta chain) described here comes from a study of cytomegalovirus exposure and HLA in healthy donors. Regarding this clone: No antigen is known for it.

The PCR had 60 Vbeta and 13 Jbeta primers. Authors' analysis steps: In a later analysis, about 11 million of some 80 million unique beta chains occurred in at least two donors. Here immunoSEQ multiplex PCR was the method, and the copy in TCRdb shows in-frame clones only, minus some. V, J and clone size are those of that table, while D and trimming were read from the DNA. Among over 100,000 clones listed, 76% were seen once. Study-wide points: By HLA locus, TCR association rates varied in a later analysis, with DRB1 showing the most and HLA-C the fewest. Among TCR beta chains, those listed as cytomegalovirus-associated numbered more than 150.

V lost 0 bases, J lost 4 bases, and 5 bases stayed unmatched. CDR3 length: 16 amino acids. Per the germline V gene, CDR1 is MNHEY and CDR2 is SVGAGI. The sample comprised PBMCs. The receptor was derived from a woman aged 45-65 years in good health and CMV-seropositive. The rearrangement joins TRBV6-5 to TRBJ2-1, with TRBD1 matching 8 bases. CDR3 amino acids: CASSYSRQGAYNEQFF. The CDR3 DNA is TGTGCCAGCAGTTACTCGAGGCAGGGGGCGTACAATGAGCAGTTCTTC.